Included here is one T cell receptor beta chain sequence, with context. It has no known antigen specificity. No much larger clone exists at a distance of one base, and base qualities are not known. Patient enrollment in ICON started in the first half of 2016, and the final patient was enrolled in the second half of 2018. From a subcohort of 75 to 90 patients, fresh tumor and matched uninvolved tissue were collected for in-depth immune analyses, including TCR sequencing. DNA isolated from bulk tissue, without cell sorting, was used for TCR sequencing. The data derive from a study of tumor-infiltrating lymphocytes in localized non-small cell lung cancer (dated by TCRdb to 2020 to 2023). Notes on the research overall: Patients whose samples were collected after neoadjuvant chemotherapy, as well as both smokers and never-smokers and several histologies, were included in the cohort. Each patient contributed resected tumor tissue and uninvolved lung tissue from the same patient, described as non-adjacent to the tumor. Alongside flow cytometry, multiplex immunofluorescence, RNA-seq, exome sequencing and proteomics, TCR sequencing was applied to the same patients as one of several integrated assays. The overall ICON cohort was composed of over a hundred surgical patients with localized non-small cell lung cancer whose tumors were resected. A total of around 50 patients were included in the paired tumor versus uninvolved lung comparison of immunoSEQ T-cell fraction. What the authors observed across the whole study: TCRbeta sequencing supported higher T cell infiltration in tumors than in uninvolved lung tissue, consistent with immunofluorescence CD3 counts. TCR-derived T-cell fraction did not differ between the flow cytometry-defined immunotypes IM1 (good prognosis) and IM2 (poor prognosis). Because different pieces of the same tissue were used for different assays, technical variation could not be separated from intratumor heterogeneity. Assay coverage differed among patients according to how much tissue was available, so only a subset of the cohort had TCR sequencing. No association of tumor T-cell fraction from TCR sequencing with recurrence-free survival was found (p = 0.61).

CDR1 and CDR2 are read off the germline V gene (reference sequence) as GTSNPN and SVGIG. Including cysteine and phenylalanine, the CDR3 has 12 amino acids. Just CDR3 DNA is preserved here, 36 bases in frame from base 1. The germline ends are 7 bases apart after V is trimmed by 5 bases and J by 2 bases. The immunoSEQ assay used for TCR sequencing gave the T-cell fraction in both tumor and uninvolved lung tissue. Per the original workflow: In the survival analysis, patients were divided into a high T-cell fraction group (upper tertile) and a low T-cell fraction group (lower two tertiles), and the two groups were compared using a log-rank test. A signed-rank test was used to test differences in T-cell fraction between paired tumor and uninvolved lung samples. Held by TCRdb, this immuneACCESS table contains in-frame sequences only and omits some clones. Under half of the omission traces to an unresolved V gene where checked; the cause of the rest is unknown. The V and J calls and clone size were taken over from that table, and D and trimming were inferred from the DNA. Here the sample has 25,000 to 30,000 clones; approximately 83% occur a single time. The ten largest clones take up roughly 2% of the sample.

The chain uses TRBV30 and TRBJ2-1, with the identity of the D gene unclear. Specimen: lung tumor tissue. The clonotype was recovered from a human donor with non-small cell lung cancer. The CDR3 sequence is CAWGLAYNEQFF. The sequence in DNA is TGTGCCTGGGGGTTGGCCTACAATGAGCAGTTCTTC.